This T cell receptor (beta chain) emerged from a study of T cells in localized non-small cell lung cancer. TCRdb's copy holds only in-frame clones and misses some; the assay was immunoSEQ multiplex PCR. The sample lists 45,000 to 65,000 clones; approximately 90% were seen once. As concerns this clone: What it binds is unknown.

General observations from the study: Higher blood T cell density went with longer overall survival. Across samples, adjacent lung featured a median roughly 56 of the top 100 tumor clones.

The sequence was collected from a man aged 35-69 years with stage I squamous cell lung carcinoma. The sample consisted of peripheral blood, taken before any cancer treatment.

The CDR3 loop reads CASSSVLDSGELFF. The CDR3 DNA reads as TGCGCCAGCAGCTCTGTTTTAGACTCCGGGGAGCTGTTTTTT. The gene calls are TRBV5-1 and TRBJ2-2; D not resolved. Trimming left V 3 bases short and J 6 bases short, with 12 bases between. The germline V gene has CDR1 SGHRS and CDR2 YFSETQ. This CDR3 has 14 amino acids.